The sequence of this T cell receptor (beta chain) was determined in a study of blood T cells in healthy people across ages. Germline CDR1 is MDHEN and CDR2 is SYDVKM. There are 14 residues in the CDR3. The V end was cut by 7 bases, the J end by 3 bases, with 16 bases between. A second roughly 6 to 12 cycle PCR used barcoded and J-beta primers. TCRdb re-called the 5' RACE reads through MiXCR, storing one row per CDR3 protein. This table holds about 1.8 million distinct CDR3 sequences, about 49% found once. This TCR was recovered from a woman aged 40 to 49 in good health. Sequenced: blood. The chain employs TRBV28 and TRBJ2-7, with a possible D match to TRBD1 (6 bases). The CDR3 DNA reads TGTGCCAGCATACAACAGGGTGTAAACTACGAGCAGTACTTC. Translated, it gives CASIQQGVNYEQYF.